This is a list of T cell receptor beta chains from one sample in a study of PD-1 blockade in classical Hodgkin lymphoma. Clones were read by immunoSEQ multiplex PCR, and TCRdb kept only the in-frame ones, dropping some. Of 15,000 to 20,000 clones in the sample, around 92% are singletons; the top ten hold 0.51%. The sequencing sample was made of CD4+ T cells from blood. Receptors were obtained from a human donor with classical Hodgkin lymphoma. The CDR3 runs from the conserved cysteine through the conserved F or W. The order of the fields is V gene, clone size, D gene, J gene, CDR3 protein, CDR3 DNA. The D gene is left open where the match is weak. Clone size is not always given. Where it is, it says once, few, many or a class for expanded clones.

TRBV28	.	.	TRBJ2-5	CASSLGGTSRETQYF	TGTGCCAGCAGTTTAGGGGGGACAAGCCGGGAGACCCAGTACTTC
TRBV19	.	TRBD1	TRBJ1-5	CASSRVDREGQPQHF	TGTGCCAGTAGTAGGGTAGACAGGGAAGGTCAGCCCCAGCATTTT
TRBV29-1	.	TRBD2	TRBJ2-1	CSVGVAGVALINEQFF	TGCAGCGTTGGGGTAGCGGGAGTAGCACTAATCAATGAGCAGTTCTTC
TRBV25-1	.	.	TRBJ1-1	CASRGSEAFF	TGTGCCAGCAGGGGTTCTGAAGCTTTCTTT
TRBV27	.	.	TRBJ2-1	CASYNPPSSYNEQFF	TGTGCCAGCTACAACCCCCCGAGCTCCTACAATGAGCAGTTCTTC
TRBV18	once	.	TRBJ1-1	CASSPLGSPLGRRTEAFF	TGTGCCAGCTCACCACTTGGGTCTCCCCTTGGGAGACGAACTGAAGCTTTCTTT
TRBV7-3	once	.	TRBJ2-2	CASSSTGLYTGELFF	TGTGCCAGCAGCTCAACCGGGCTTTACACCGGGGAGCTGTTTTTT
TRBV19	.	.	TRBJ2-6	CASFKGSGANVLTF	TGTGCCAGTTTCAAGGGCTCTGGGGCCAACGTCCTGACTTTC
TRBV15	.	.	TRBJ1-5	CATSKTLPGDQPQHF	TGTGCCACCAGCAAGACACTCCCAGGAGATCAGCCCCAGCATTTT
TRBV27	once	.	TRBJ1-5	CASSFSVGLGAGQPQHF	TGTGCCAGCAGTTTTTCGGTTGGGTTAGGAGCCGGTCAGCCCCAGCATTTT
TRBV18	.	.	TRBJ1-6	CASSPRQSSPLHF	TGTGCCAGCTCACCTAGACAGAGTTCACCCCTCCACTTT
TRBV10-3	.	TRBD2	TRBJ2-3	CAINLAGGRTDTQYF	TGTGCCATCAATCTAGCGGGAGGGCGAACAGATACGCAGTATTTT
TRBV2	.	.	TRBJ2-2	CASNVRGLAGELFF	TGTGCCAGCAACGTAAGGGGCCTCGCCGGGGAGCTGTTTTTT
TRBV2	.	.	TRBJ1-5	CASSEVGDDSNQPQHF	TGTGCCAGCAGTGAGGTGGGGGATGATAGCAATCAGCCCCAGCATTTT
TRBV6-1	.	.	TRBJ1-1	CASSVEGDTEAFF	TGTGCCAGCAGTGTGGAGGGCGACACTGAAGCTTTCTTT
TRBV29-1	.	TRBD1	TRBJ1-5	CSVGTANNRPQHF	TGCAGCGTCGGGACAGCCAACAATCGGCCCCAGCATTTT
TRBV18	few	TRBD1	TRBJ1-5	CASSPGQGAHQPQHF	TGTGCCAGCTCACCTGGACAGGGGGCGCATCAGCCCCAGCATTTT
TRBV4-1	.	.	TRBJ2-7	CASSQFQGSSYEQYF	TGCGCCAGCAGCCAATTTCAGGGAAGCTCCTACGAGCAGTACTTC
TRBV18	.	TRBD1	TRBJ1-2	CASSFSRAGGPSDGYTF	TGTGCCAGCTCATTCTCCCGGGCAGGGGGGCCCTCTGATGGCTACACCTTC
TRBV2	.	TRBD2	TRBJ2-1	CASSQGDYTMEEQFF	TGTGCCAGCAGTCAAGGGGACTATACAATGGAGGAGCAGTTCTTC
TRBV19	few	.	TRBJ2-1	CASSQRNEQFF	TGTGCCAGTAGTCAGCGCAATGAGCAGTTCTTC
TRBV5-6	.	.	TRBJ2-1	CASSTNLWGAVEQFF	TGTGCCAGCAGCACCAACCTTTGGGGAGCGGTTGAGCAGTTCTTC